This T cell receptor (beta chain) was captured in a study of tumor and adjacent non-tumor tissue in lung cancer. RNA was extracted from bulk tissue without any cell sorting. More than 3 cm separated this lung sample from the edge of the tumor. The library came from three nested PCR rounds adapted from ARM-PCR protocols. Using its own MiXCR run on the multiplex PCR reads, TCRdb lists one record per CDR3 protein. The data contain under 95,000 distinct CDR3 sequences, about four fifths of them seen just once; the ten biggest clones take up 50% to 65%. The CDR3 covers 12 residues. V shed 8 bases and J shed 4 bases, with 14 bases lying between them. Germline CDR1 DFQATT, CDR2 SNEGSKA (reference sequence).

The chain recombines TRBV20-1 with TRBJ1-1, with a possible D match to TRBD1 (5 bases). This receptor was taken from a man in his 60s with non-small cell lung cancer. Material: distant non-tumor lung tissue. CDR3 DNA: TGCAGTACTATACGGGGGAGCACTGAAGCTTTCTTT. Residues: CSTIRGSTEAFF.